This passage covers 10 T cell receptor beta chains from one sample sequenced in a study of blood T cell repertoires in COVID-19. Method: immunoSEQ multiplex PCR; TCRdb's copy keeps in-frame clones and lacks some. Of about 120,000 clones listed, around 83% are singletons. Specimen: peripheral blood. The origin of the receptors is a man in his 60s with acute or convalescent COVID-19.

V usage is TRBV4-1 and J usage is TRBJ1-3, with D possibly matching TRBD1 (5 bases). Per germline, CDR1 MGHRA and CDR2 YSYEKL. V lost 4 bases, J lost 4 bases, and 14 bases lay in between. This CDR3 has 15 amino acids. CDR3 DNA: TGCGCCAGCAGCCTATGGGACTCAGAGGGAAACACCATATATTTT. Residues: CASSLWDSEGNTIYF.

The rearrangement uses TRBV28 and TRBJ1-5; D call uncertain. Trimming took 4 bases from V and 4 from J, leaving 8 bases between them. The germline V gene encodes CDR1 MDHEN and CDR2 SYDVKM. The CDR3 contains 13 residues. CDR3 sequence reads: CASSWRMNQPQHF. In DNA, the CDR3 is TGTGCCAGCAGTTGGCGGATGAATCAGCCCCAGCATTTT.

The chain couples TRBV12-3 or TRBV12-4 to TRBJ1-2, with 8 nucleotides matching TRBD1. This CDR3 is built from 12 residues. J was trimmed by 11 bases and V by 5 bases; bases with no gene match: 7. DNA of the CDR3: TGTGCCAGCAGTGACAGGGGACTTTCGTACACCTTC. Translating gives CASSDRGLSYTF.

The chain uses TRBV28 and TRBJ1-1, with D unresolved. The CDR3 runs to 11 residues. V dropped 4 bases and J dropped 9 bases, with 9 bases sitting between them. Germline V gene data show CDR1 as MDHEN and CDR2 as SYDVKM. This CDR3 reads CASSSSSKAFF. CDR3 in DNA: TGTGCCAGCAGTTCGAGCTCGAAAGCTTTCTTT.

CDR3 sequence (DNA): TGCGCCAGCAGCTCGACTAGCGGGAGCAGAGAGACCCAGTACTTC. Translated: CASSSTSGSRETQYF. This chain links TRBV5-1 with TRBJ2-5; TRBD2 agrees at 12 bases. The CDR3 length is 15 residues. The V gene end was trimmed by 3 bases and the J gene end by 4 bases; junction bases not matched to a gene: 4. Germline assignment: CDR1 SGHRS and CDR2 YFSETQ. The whole variable domain, remainder taken from reference TRBV5-1 and TRBJ2-5, is KAGVTQTPRYLIKTRGQQVTLSCSPISGHRSVSWYQQTPGQGLQFLFEYFSETQRNKGNFPGRFSGRQFSNSRSEMNVSTLELGDSALYLCASSSTSGSRETQYFGPGTRLLVL.

The rearrangement joins TRBV7-9 to TRBJ1-1, with 7 bases fitting TRBD1. This CDR3 comprises 14 residues. The V segment lost 1 base and the J segment 8 bases; nucleotides outside the gene matches: 7. Germline V CDR1 and CDR2: SEHNR, FQNEAQ (reference sequence). The CDR3 DNA reads as TGTGCCAGCAGCTTAGGACAGGGCATAGAGGAAGCTTTCTTT. This encodes CASSLGQGIEEAFF. The full variable domain, with the rest looked up from reference TRBV7-9 and TRBJ1-1, is DTGVSQNPRHKITKRGQNVTFRCDPISEHNRLYWYRQTLGQGPEFLTYFQNEAQLEKSRLLSDRFSAERPKGSFSTLEIQRTEQGDSAMYLCASSLGQGIEEAFFGQGTRLTVV.

The chain couples TRBV24-1 to TRBJ2-1; 14 bases match TRBD2. V gave up 5 bases and J gave up 9 bases; unmatched junction bases: 2. The CDR3 extends over 14 amino acids. Germline V lookup: CDR1 KGHDR, CDR2 SFDVKD. The CDR3 is CATSGTSGRTEQFF. As DNA, the CDR3 is TGTGCCACCAGTGGGACTAGCGGGAGGACTGAGCAGTTCTTC.

The rearrangement links TRBV18 to TRBJ1-2; no clear D gene. This CDR3 spans 15 amino acids. Germline assignment: CDR1 KGHSH and CDR2 LQKENI. The germline V and J ends were trimmed by 1 base and 0 bases, with 9 bases remaining between them. The CDR3, as DNA: TGTGCCAGCTCACCACTGAGAATAGCTAACTATGGCTACACCTTC. The encoded protein is CASSPLRIANYGYTF.

The chain couples TRBV28 to TRBJ1-1; D may be TRBD1 (5 bases). This CDR3 has 13 amino acids. V was shortened by 6 bases and J by 5 bases, with 13 bases between the two germline ends. Germline V gene sequence: CDR1 MDHEN, CDR2 SYDVKM. The chain's CDR3 is CASSPGGWTEAFF. The CDR3 DNA sequence: TGTGCCAGCAGCCCCGGGGGTTGGACTGAAGCTTTCTTT. Combining the CDR3 with reference TRBV28 and TRBJ1-1 gives the whole variable domain DVKVTQSSRYLVKRTGEKVFLECVQDMDHENMFWYRQDPGLGLRLIYFSYDVKMKEKGDIPEGYSVSREKKERFSLILESASTNQTSMYLCASSPGGWTEAFFGQGTRLTVV.

This sequence joins TRBV5-1 and TRBJ2-1, with TRBD2 identical over 8 bases. Germline CDR1 reads SGHRS; CDR2 reads YFSETQ. The CDR3 is 15 amino acids. V lost 1 base to trimming and J lost 7 bases; unmatched junction nucleotides: 7. The CDR3 protein is CASSLLGRAANEQFF. Written as DNA, the CDR3 is TGCGCCAGCAGCTTGCTCGGGAGGGCTGCTAATGAGCAGTTCTTC.